These T cell receptor beta chains were read from a single sample in a study of blood T cell repertoires in COVID-19. The protocol was immunoSEQ multiplex PCR, while the TCRdb copy is restricted to in-frame clones and leaves out a portion. The data contain 30,000 or so clones, around 82% of them singletons. Input material: peripheral blood. Receptors were obtained from a man in his forties or fifties with acute or convalescent COVID-19. Both conserved end residues are part of each CDR3. D genes are given only for firm matches. Clone size is given for some rows only: seen once, a few or many times, or a class if the clone is expanded.

V	size	length	J	D	CDR3	DNA
TRBV28	.	17	TRBJ1-5	.	CASSLGQLRYSNQPQHF	TGTGCCAGCAGTTTAGGGCAGCTAAGGTATAGCAATCAGCCCCAGCATTTT
TRBV3-1/TRBV3-2	.	12	TRBJ1-4	.	CASSLRREKLFF	TGTGCCAGCAGTCTTCGGCGGGAGAAACTGTTTTTT
TRBV11-3	.	14	TRBJ2-3	.	CASSLAGSPDTQYF	TGTGCCAGCAGCTTAGCTGGGAGCCCAGATACGCAGTATTTT
TRBV18	.	14	TRBJ2-7	.	CASSPSGTGYEQYF	TGTGCCAGCTCACCTTCCGGGACTGGCTACGAGCAGTACTTC
TRBV4-2	.	17	TRBJ2-1	TRBD2	CASSQELTSGSNNEQFF	TGTGCCAGCAGCCAAGAACTGACTAGCGGGAGTAACAATGAGCAGTTCTTC
TRBV14	once	12	TRBJ1-4	TRBD1	CASSPGQRKLFF	TGTGCCAGCAGCCCGGGACAGCGAAAACTGTTTTTT
TRBV6-5	.	14	TRBJ2-2	.	CASSSAGYTGELFF	TGTGCCAGCAGTTCCGCAGGGTACACCGGGGAGCTGTTTTTT
TRBV6-6	.	15	TRBJ2-2	TRBD2	CASRAGLDNTGELFF	TGTGCCAGCAGGGCGGGACTAGACAACACCGGGGAGCTGTTTTTT
TRBV19	.	13	TRBJ2-1	.	CASSIRDSNEQFF	TGTGCCAGTAGTATCCGAGACAGCAATGAGCAGTTCTTC
TRBV27	.	15	TRBJ1-2	TRBD1	CASSLGTGVGYGYTF	TGTGCCAGCAGTTTGGGTACAGGGGTAGGATATGGCTACACCTTC
TRBV30	.	16	TRBJ2-1	TRBD2	CAWSFHRTSGGNEQFF	TGTGCCTGGAGTTTCCACCGGACTAGCGGGGGGAATGAGCAGTTCTTC
TRBV7-3	once	17	TRBJ2-1	TRBD2	CASSLLAGSGGYNEQFF	TGTGCCAGCAGCTTACTAGCGGGGAGTGGAGGGTACAATGAGCAGTTCTTC
TRBV5-1	.	16	TRBJ1-5	TRBD1	CASSLGDREGNQPQHF	TGCGCCAGCAGCTTGGGGGACAGGGAGGGCAATCAGCCCCAGCATTTT
TRBV6-5	.	14	TRBJ1-3	.	CASSTILSGNTIYF	TGTGCCAGCAGTACGATACTCTCTGGAAACACCATATATTTT
TRBV4-2	once	15	TRBJ1-2	.	CASSQEGDKNYGYTF	TGTGCCAGCAGCCAAGAGGGGGACAAGAACTATGGCTACACCTTC
TRBV7-9	.	18	TRBJ2-1	TRBD1	CASSLEPGTGGFYNEQFF	TGTGCCAGCAGCTTAGAACCCGGGACAGGGGGCTTCTACAATGAGCAGTTCTTC
TRBV11-2	.	13	TRBJ2-1	.	CASSSRVYNEQFF	TGTGCCAGCAGCTCCCGGGTCTACAATGAGCAGTTCTTC
TRBV7-2	.	13	TRBJ2-7	.	CASSLVAGYEQYF	TGTGCCAGCAGCTTAGTGGCAGGCTACGAGCAGTACTTC
TRBV28	few	19	TRBJ2-1	TRBD1	CASSLGWGMGQGQYNEQFF	TGTGCCAGCAGTTTAGGATGGGGTATGGGACAGGGGCAATACAATGAGCAGTTCTTC
TRBV12-5	.	14	TRBJ1-5	.	CASGLTEDNQPQHF	TGTGCTAGTGGTTTGACGGAGGACAATCAGCCCCAGCATTTT
TRBV30	once	14	TRBJ1-2	TRBD1	CAWKGTGPFNGYTF	TGTGCCTGGAAAGGGACAGGACCTTTTAATGGCTACACCTTC
TRBV3-1/TRBV3-2	.	16	TRBJ2-1	TRBD2	CASSQDVGLALDEQFF	TGTGCCAGCAGCCAAGATGTAGGACTAGCTTTGGATGAGCAGTTCTTC
TRBV7-9	medium-sized	15	TRBJ2-1	TRBD2	CASSRILLAGREQFF	TGTGCCAGCAGCCGTATTCTACTAGCGGGACGTGAGCAGTTCTTC
TRBV5-1	.	15	TRBJ2-7	TRBD1	CASSSRQGVSYEQYF	TGCGCCAGCAGCTCCCGACAGGGGGTTTCCTACGAGCAGTACTTC
TRBV3-1/TRBV3-2	.	15	TRBJ2-2	.	CASSQRGIGTGELFF	TGTGCCAGCAGCCAAAGGGGGATTGGCACCGGGGAGCTGTTTTTT
TRBV29-1	medium-sized	11	TRBJ1-2	.	CSGIAPAGYTF	TGCAGCGGTATAGCGCCGGCGGGCTACACCTTC
TRBV19	.	15	TRBJ1-1	TRBD1	CASIYPQLGTAEAFF	TGTGCCAGTATTTACCCCCAGTTGGGGACAGCTGAAGCTTTCTTT
TRBV5-5	.	15	TRBJ2-3	TRBD1	CASSLGQGNTDTQYF	TGTGCCAGCAGCTTGGGACAGGGTAACACAGATACGCAGTATTTT
TRBV6-5	.	14	TRBJ1-1	.	CASSYSSRDGEAFF	TGTGCCAGCAGTTACTCGAGCAGGGATGGTGAAGCTTTCTTT
TRBV19	.	13	TRBJ2-2	.	CASSRQYTGELFF	TGTGCCAGTAGTAGACAATACACCGGGGAGCTGTTTTTT
TRBV7-8	.	18	TRBJ2-7	TRBD2	CASSFISLAERSSYEQYF	TGTGCCAGCAGCTTCATTTCGCTAGCGGAAAGGAGCTCCTACGAGCAGTACTTC
TRBV4-1	.	18	TRBJ1-5	.	CASSHDRPTRYSNQPQHF	TGCGCCAGCAGCCATGACAGACCCACCCGTTATAGCAATCAGCCCCAGCATTTT
TRBV15	.	18	TRBJ2-5	.	CATSRLRSTWESRETQYF	TGTGCCACCAGCAGGCTAAGATCGACGTGGGAGTCCCGGGAGACCCAGTACTTC
TRBV2	.	15	TRBJ1-5	TRBD1	CASSYGTVTNQPQHF	TGTGCCAGCAGCTACGGGACAGTGACCAATCAGCCCCAGCATTTT